These 16 T cell receptor beta chains were all obtained from the same sample, sequenced in a study of resident and recirculating memory T cells in vitiligo. Sequencing used immunoSEQ multiplex PCR; TCRdb keeps in-frame clones, though not all of them. The sample yields more than 35,000 clones, 80% to 95% seen once. Sequencing was carried out using blood. These receptors were collected from a male donor with vitiligo.

The J gene is TRBJ2-5, the V gene TRBV7-2; 7 bases are shared with TRBD2. Trimming removed 6 bases from V and 4 bases from J; junction bases left unmatched: 14. Germline loops: CDR1 SGHTA, CDR2 FQGNSA. The CDR3 length is 16 residues. DNA of the CDR3: TGTGCCAGCAGATCGGTTGGGGGGGGGTCGGGAGAGACCCAGTACTTC. It specifies CASRSVGGGSGETQYF.

V and J are TRBV7-2 and TRBJ1-1; D is ambiguous. V dropped 4 bases and J dropped 1 base, with 10 bases sitting between them. The CDR3 has 14 amino acids. Germline CDR1 is SGHTA and CDR2 is FQGNSA. CDR3 nucleotides: TGTGCCAGCAGCTATAGGACTGCGAACACTGAAGCTTTCTTT. It specifies CASSYRTANTEAFF.

The chain joins TRBV9 to TRBJ2-1, with 10 bases fitting TRBD1. Germline trimming cut 3 bases from V and 10 bases from J; bases unmatched to any gene: 4. CDR1 is SGDLS and CDR2 is YYNGEE in the germline V gene. This CDR3 is 13 amino acids long. CDR3 sequence (DNA): TGTGCCAGCAGCGGACAGGGGGCAAGGGAGCAGTTCTTC. This encodes CASSGQGAREQFF.

The chain is built from TRBV6-5 and TRBJ1-1, with a possible D match to TRBD1 (5 bases). With 5 bases removed from V and 1 base from J, the gap between germline ends came to 8 bases. The CDR3 is 13 residues long. Germline values: CDR1 MNHEY, CDR2 SVGAGI. The CDR3 loop reads CASSQGGNTEAFF. CDR3 coding DNA: TGTGCCAGCAGTCAGGGAGGGAACACTGAAGCTTTCTTT.

The rearrangement joins TRBV6-6 to TRBJ2-7, with TRBD1 matching over 11 bases. V shed 5 bases and J 4 bases; nucleotides not matched to a gene: 7. In germline, CDR1 is MNHNY, CDR2 SVGAGI (reference sequence). The CDR3 spans 15 residues. The CDR3 region is CASSPLGQGEYEQYF. CDR3 sequence (DNA): TGTGCCAGCAGTCCCCTGGGACAGGGGGAGTACGAGCAGTACTTC.

This clone was detected a few times. J is TRBJ1-3 and V is TRBV4-2, with D perhaps matching TRBD1 (5 bases). Germline V gives CDR1 LGHNA, CDR2 YNFKEQ. The length of the CDR3 is 15 residues. V was shortened by 3 bases and J by 0 bases, with 9 bases between the two germline ends. CDR3 sequence: CASSQQGNSGNTIYF. DNA for the CDR3: TGTGCCAGCAGCCAGCAGGGCAACTCTGGAAACACCATATATTTT.

The V gene is TRBV7-2, the J gene TRBJ2-7; D unclear. Germline V gene lookup returns CDR1 SGHTA and CDR2 FQGNSA. Trimming took 0 bases from V and 3 from J, leaving 12 bases between them. CDR3 length: 15 amino acids. CDR3 residues: CASSLARQVGYEQYF. The CDR3 DNA reads TGTGCCAGCAGCTTAGCCCGGCAGGTAGGCTACGAGCAGTACTTC.

This clone came up once. The V gene is TRBV6-5, the J gene TRBJ2-7, with a possible D match to TRBD2 (5 bases). Germline V CDR1 and CDR2: MNHEY, SVGAGI. The CDR3 is 13 residues long. V was trimmed by 7 bases and J by 6 bases, leaving 16 bases between them. CDR3 sequence (DNA): TGTGCCAGCATCGGTTCTACGGGGTTCGAGCAGTACTTC. It encodes CASIGSTGFEQYF.

This chain connects TRBV7-2 to TRBJ2-1, with TRBD2 matching over 11 bases. Germline V gene data show CDR1 as SGHTA and CDR2 as FQGNSA. The CDR3 runs 16 residues. Trimming removed 5 bases from V and 5 bases from J; junction bases left unmatched: 8. The CDR3 protein is CASSTRRLAGNNEQFF. CDR3 DNA: TGTGCCAGCAGCACCCGACGACTAGCGGGGAACAATGAGCAGTTCTTC.

This clone has just one count. CDR3 sequence reads: CASSSGTYGYTF. CDR3 nucleotides: TGCGCCAGCAGCAGCGGGACCTATGGCTACACCTTC. V is TRBV5-1 and J is TRBJ1-2; tentative D call: TRBD1 (5 bases). The CDR3 is made up of 12 amino acids. The V gene lost 4 bases and the J gene lost 4 bases, with 8 bases spanning the gap. Germline V CDR1 and CDR2: SGHRS, YFSETQ. The full variable domain, rest sourced from reference TRBV5-1 and TRBJ1-2, is KAGVTQTPRYLIKTRGQQVTLSCSPISGHRSVSWYQQTPGQGLQFLFEYFSETQRNKGNFPGRFSGRQFSNSRSEMNVSTLELGDSALYLCASSSGTYGYTFGSGTRLTVV.

This clone was counted a single time. The gene calls are TRBV7-9 and TRBJ1-4, with a tentative D call TRBD1 (6 bases). Trimming left V 5 bases short and J 6 bases short, with 13 bases between. From germline, CDR1 is SEHNR and CDR2 FQNEAQ (reference sequence). The CDR3 runs to 14 residues. The DNA of the CDR3 is TGTGCCAGCAGCCCGCAGGGGTTGGATGAAAAACTGTTTTTT. Protein sequence: CASSPQGLDEKLFF.

CDR3 amino acids: CASSYSAGGIQNIQYF. The CDR3 bases are TGTGCCAGCAGTTACTCAGCGGGGGGGATCCAAAACATTCAGTACTTC. J is TRBJ2-4 and V is TRBV6-6, with 10 bases identical to TRBD2. The J segment lost 5 bases and the V segment lost 0 bases, leaving 4 bases of the junction unmatched. This CDR3 region has 16 residues. Germline V gene lookup returns CDR1 MNHNY and CDR2 SVGAGI (reference sequence).

The chain uses TRBV7-9 and TRBJ2-5, with TRBD2 matching 7 bases. Germline CDR1 SEHNR, CDR2 FQNEAQ (reference sequence). This CDR3 comprises 14 residues. After removal of 1 base from V and 7 bases from J, the junction contained 6 bases not matched to a gene. CDR3 bases: TGTGCCAGCAGCTTAGGGGAGGGACTGTGGACCCAGTACTTC. The encoded protein is CASSLGEGLWTQYF.

V usage is TRBV4-1 and J usage is TRBJ2-5; TRBD2 matches 16 bases. The J segment lost 5 bases and the V segment lost 3 bases, leaving 3 bases of the junction unmatched. The germline gives CDR1 MGHRA, CDR2 YSYEKL. This CDR3 has 16 amino acids. CDR3 sequence (DNA): TGCGCCAGCAGCCAGGGACTAGCGGGGGGGGCGGAGACCCAGTACTTC. Protein sequence: CASSQGLAGGAETQYF.

The V call is TRBV25-1, the J call TRBJ1-6, with TRBD1 matching over 9 bases. The CDR3 length is 14 residues. Per germline, CDR1 MGHDK and CDR2 SYGVNS. The ends lost 5 bases at V and 5 bases at J; junction bases unmatched: 1. The CDR3 sequence is CASSWDRDNSPLHF. For the CDR3, the DNA is TGTGCCAGCAGTTGGGACAGGGATAATTCACCCCTCCACTTT.

This clone was observed a few times. The V gene is TRBV30, the J gene TRBJ1-5, with 7 bases aligning to TRBD1. The CDR3 covers 12 residues. V lost 3 bases, J lost 4 bases, and 0 bases stayed unmatched. Germline V gene data show CDR1 as GTSNPN and CDR2 as SVGIG (reference sequence). CDR3 protein: CAWRTGNQPQHF. CDR3 sequence (DNA): TGTGCCTGGAGGACAGGGAATCAGCCCCAGCATTTT. Based on the CDR3 plus reference TRBV30 and TRBJ1-5, the full variable domain is SQTIHQWPATLVQPVGSPLSLECTVEGTSNPNLYWYRQAAGRGLQLLFYSVGIGQISSEVPQNLSASRPQDRQFILSSKKLLLSDSGFYLCAWRTGNQPQHFGDGTRLSIL.